Listed below are T cell receptor beta chains from one sample, sequenced in a study of blood T cell repertoires in COVID-19. Only in-frame clones appear in the TCRdb table, and some are missing; sequencing was by immunoSEQ multiplex PCR. The sample holds more than 300,000 clones; approximately 91% are singletons and the top ten take more than 0.85%. The sample comprised PBMCs or T cells enriched from blood (not recorded which). Every receptor here comes from a woman in her thirties or forties who had been exposed to COVID-19. Both conserved end residues are part of each CDR3. A D gene is named only where the DNA matches it firmly. Where a row states a size, it is once, few, many or the class of an expanded clone; other rows omit it.

v_call	clone_size	d_call	j_call	cdr3_nt	cdr3_aa
TRBV19	-	-	TRBJ1-2	TGTGCCAGTAGCTCACCGACAGGCTATGGCTACACCTTC	CASSSPTGYGYTF
TRBV4-2	-	-	TRBJ2-3	TGTGCCAGCAGCCAAGCAGGAGGGAACGCAGATACGCAGTATTTT	CASSQAGGNADTQYF
TRBV3-1/TRBV3-2	few	TRBD2	TRBJ2-7	TGTGCCAGCAGCCAAGCTAGCGGCTACGAGCAGTACTTC	CASSQASGYEQYF
TRBV12-5	-	TRBD1	TRBJ2-7	TGTGCTAGTGGCACAGGGGTCCTCTACGAGCAGTACTTC	CASGTGVLYEQYF
TRBV7-6	-	TRBD1	TRBJ1-1	TGTGCCAGCAGCTTTAGCGAGACAGGGGGTACTGAAGCTTTCTTT	CASSFSETGGTEAFF
TRBV3-1/TRBV3-2	-	TRBD1	TRBJ1-1	TGTGCCAGCAGCCCGGGGACAGGGGGCGTAGGGTTGAACACTGAAGCTTTCTTT	CASSPGTGGVGLNTEAFF
TRBV7-6	-	-	TRBJ2-7	TGTGCCAGCACCCAGGGTCCTAGCTCCTACGAGCAGTACTTC	CASTQGPSSYEQYF
TRBV27	-	TRBD1	TRBJ1-6	TGTGCCAGCAGTTTAGGACAGGGCGGCTCACCCCTCCACTTT	CASSLGQGGSPLHF
TRBV7-2	-	TRBD2	TRBJ2-2	TGTGCCAGCAGCTTGAGAAGAGCGGGAAACACCGGGGAGCTGTTTTTT	CASSLRRAGNTGELFF
TRBV9	-	TRBD2	TRBJ2-1	TGTGCCAGCAGCGTATCGCAGGGAGGGAAGACGGAGCAGTTCTTC	CASSVSQGGKTEQFF
TRBV27	-	-	TRBJ2-1	TGTGCCAGCGGGAGCTCCTACAATGAGCAGTTCTTC	CASGSSYNEQFF
TRBV6-5	-	-	TRBJ1-2	TGTGCCAGCAGTTACAGACCGCGACGGGAGGATGGCTACACCTTC	CASSYRPRREDGYTF
TRBV15	-	-	TRBJ2-3	TGTGCCACCAGCAGGGCCCCGGGTACGCAGTATTTT	CATSRAPGTQYF
TRBV28	once	-	TRBJ1-1	TGTGCCAGCAGTGCGCTCGGCAGGGGGAACACTGAAGCTTTCTTT	CASSALGRGNTEAFF
TRBV7-2	once	-	TRBJ2-6	TGTGCCAGCAGCTCTGGCAACTCTGGGGCCAACGTCCTGACTTTC	CASSSGNSGANVLTF
TRBV2	once	-	TRBJ1-1	TGTGCCAGCACTGGCGGAGCAATGAACACTGAAGCTTTCTTT	CASTGGAMNTEAFF
TRBV15	-	-	TRBJ1-1	TGTGCCACCAGCAGAGATCAGGACAGAGAGAACACTGAAGCTTTCTTT	CATSRDQDRENTEAFF
TRBV11-3	-	TRBD1	TRBJ1-1	TGTGCCAGCAGCCGTACAGGGGCTGAAGCTTTCTTT	CASSRTGAEAFF
TRBV12-3/TRBV12-4	-	-	TRBJ2-1	TGTGCCAGCAGTAGTGAGCCCTACAATGAGCAGTTCTTC	CASSSEPYNEQFF
TRBV19	-	TRBD2	TRBJ2-5	TGTGCCAGTAGTAGCCTAACGGGTAGCGGGGCCCAAGAGACCCAGTACTTC	CASSSLTGSGAQETQYF
TRBV30	-	TRBD1	TRBJ2-7	TGTGCCTGCCGACTCGGGACAGGGGGCTACGAGCAGTACTTC	CACRLGTGGYEQYF
TRBV10-3	-	TRBD1	TRBJ2-1	TGTGCCACCTCTTGGGACAGGGGGTTGAGCGATGAGCAGTTCTTC	CATSWDRGLSDEQFF
TRBV9	-	TRBD1	TRBJ1-1	TGTGCCAGCAGCGTAGACTGGAGGGGGACAGGGGAGAGGGGCACTGAAGCTTTCTTT	CASSVDWRGTGERGTEAFF
TRBV6-5	-	TRBD1	TRBJ1-6	TGTGCCAGCAGGACGGCAGGGGGCTCGAATTCACCCCTCCACTTT	CASRTAGGSNSPLHF
TRBV19	once	-	TRBJ1-4	TGTGCCAGTAGCCTACGTCCGGGAGCAACTAATGAAAAACTGTTTTTT	CASSLRPGATNEKLFF
TRBV5-1	-	TRBD2	TRBJ2-5	TGCGCCAGCAGCTTGGAAGCTAGCGGGAGTGAGACCCAGTACTTC	CASSLEASGSETQYF
TRBV5-4	-	TRBD2	TRBJ2-1	TGTGCCAGCAGCTTCAGCGGGAGTCTACGGAATGAGCAGTTCTTC	CASSFSGSLRNEQFF
TRBV5-6	-	TRBD2	TRBJ2-1	TGTGCCAGCAGCCCCGCCACTAGCGGGCCAGGGGGTTCCTACAATGAGCAGTTCTTC	CASSPATSGPGGSYNEQFF
TRBV5-4	-	TRBD1	TRBJ2-5	TGTGCCAGCAGCAAAGGACAGGGGGCGGGGACCCAGTACTTC	CASSKGQGAGTQYF
TRBV27	once	-	TRBJ2-7	TGTGCCAGCGGGGGACTGCCCTCCTACGAGCAGTACTTC	CASGGLPSYEQYF
TRBV3-1/TRBV3-2	-	-	TRBJ1-5	TGTGCCAGCAGCCATAGGAGGGGAAGCAATCAGCCCCAGCATTTT	CASSHRRGSNQPQHF
TRBV28	-	TRBD2	TRBJ2-7	TGTGCCAGCAGAGAGGGACTAGCGGGAGATGGGTACGAGCAGTACTTC	CASREGLAGDGYEQYF
TRBV14	-	TRBD1	TRBJ1-1	TGTGCCAGCAGCCTAGGACAGGGAAACACTGAAGCTTTCTTT	CASSLGQGNTEAFF
TRBV10-1	few	-	TRBJ2-2	TGCGCCAGCAGTGATACTCGGAACACCGGGGAGCTGTTTTTT	CASSDTRNTGELFF
TRBV2	-	TRBD1	TRBJ1-1	TGTGCCAGCACTAAAAGGGGACAGGGAGTGAACACTGAAGCTTTCTTT	CASTKRGQGVNTEAFF
TRBV5-1	-	-	TRBJ2-1	TGCGCCAGCAGCTTAGCGAGGTCGTCCTACAATGAGCAGTTCTTC	CASSLARSSYNEQFF
TRBV12-3/TRBV12-4	once	-	TRBJ1-5	TGTGCCAGCAGTTTCCGGGTTAGTCAGCCCCAGCATTTT	CASSFRVSQPQHF